These 16 T cell receptor beta chains came from one sample sequenced in a study of cytomegalovirus exposure and HLA in healthy donors. The PCR ran on 60 Vbeta and 13 Jbeta primers. The protocol was immunoSEQ multiplex PCR, while the TCRdb copy is restricted to in-frame clones and leaves out a portion. Among 150,000 to 200,000 clones, around 83% were seen once, and the ten largest hold 0.96%. Sequencing was performed on PBMCs. Source of these receptors: a girl between 2 and 10 years old in good health and CMV-seropositive.

V gene TRBV2 combines with J gene TRBJ2-6; 8 nucleotides match TRBD1. There are 19 residues in the CDR3. The J segment lost 0 bases and the V segment lost 10 bases, leaving 17 bases of the junction unmatched. From germline, CDR1 is SNHLY and CDR2 FYNNEI. DNA for the CDR3: TGTGCCACCAAAAGAAGGGTGGGACAGGTCAGCTCTGGGGCCAACGTCCTGACTTTC. Translating gives CATKRRVGQVSSGANVLTF.

The chain links TRBV6-1 to TRBJ2-7, with D perhaps TRBD1 (6 bases). There are 12 residues in the CDR3. Between the trimmed V and J ends, which lost 7 bases and 6 bases, there was a span of 13 bases. Germline lookup yields CDR1 MNHNS and CDR2 SASEGT. The CDR3 sequence is CASKGVPGEQYF. The CDR3 DNA reads as TGTGCCAGCAAGGGGGTCCCGGGCGAGCAGTACTTC.

CDR3 DNA sequence: TGCGCCAGCAGCTCCGGGAGTGGCTACACCTTC. Its translation: CASSSGSGYTF. This chain links TRBV5-1 with TRBJ1-2; D is ambiguous. Germline CDR1 SGHRS, CDR2 YFSETQ. Trimming stripped 3 bases from V and 7 bases from J, with 7 bases between. The CDR3 sequence is 11 residues long.

V usage is TRBV10-1 and J usage is TRBJ2-1; the D gene is possibly TRBD1 (6 bases). CDR1 and CDR2 (germline): WNHNN, SYGVQD (reference sequence). The ends were cut back, 4 bases at V and 8 bases at J, with 18 bases in the middle. This CDR3 comprises 15 residues. CDR3 DNA sequence: TGCGCCAGCAGTGGTGGCCGGGGTGGGGGCGATGAGCAGTTCTTC. This sequence encodes CASSGGRGGGDEQFF.

The V call is TRBV30, the J call TRBJ1-2; D gene unclear. V was clipped by 3 bases and J by 7 bases, with 18 bases between them. CDR3 length: 14 amino acids. Germline V gives CDR1 GTSNPN, CDR2 SVGIG (reference sequence). This CDR3 is CAWSREYGGSGYTF. DNA of the CDR3: TGTGCCTGGAGCCGCGAGTATGGCGGGTCTGGCTACACCTTC.

The chain employs TRBV6-4 and TRBJ2-2; 15 nucleotides align to TRBD2. The V gene's germline CDR1 is MRHNA and CDR2 SNTAGT. The V segment lost 6 bases and the J segment 7 bases; nucleotides outside the gene matches: 9. This CDR3 contains 17 residues. The DNA for the CDR3 is TGTGCCAGCAGCCGGACTAGCGGGAGGGCCGAGGGCGGGGAGCTGTTTTTT. Amino acid sequence: CASSRTSGRAEGGELFF.

V is TRBV18 and J is TRBJ1-3; maybe TRBD1 (5 bases). The germline V gene encodes CDR1 KGHSH and CDR2 LQKENI. The V end was cut by 1 base, the J end by 0 bases, with 7 bases between. The CDR3 has 15 residues. Written as DNA, the CDR3 is TGTGCCAGCTCACCACGGGGCCGCTCTGGAAACACCATATATTTT. Amino acid sequence: CASSPRGRSGNTIYF.

J is TRBJ2-3 and V is TRBV30; TRBD2 might be the D (6 bases). The CDR3 sequence is 18 residues long. Germline V gene data show CDR1 as GTSNPN and CDR2 as SVGIG (reference sequence). With 1 base removed from V and 8 bases from J, the gap between germline ends came to 28 bases. CDR3 nucleotide sequence: TGTGCCTGGAGTGCCCCATTCGGAGCGGGCATGGAGTTGAGTACGCAGTATTTT. It codes for CAWSAPFGAGMELSTQYF.

J is TRBJ2-3 and V is TRBV5-4; 9 nucleotides align to TRBD2. CDR3 length equals 16 residues. Trimming took 5 bases from V and 2 from J; bases not matched to a gene: 9. The V gene's germline CDR1 is SGHNT and CDR2 YYREEE (reference sequence). The CDR3 here is CASSHVTSGYTDTQYF. CDR3 bases: TGTGCCAGCAGTCACGTGACTAGCGGATACACAGATACGCAGTATTTT.

This clone has just one count. The rearrangement links TRBV11-2 to TRBJ2-5; 7 nucleotides agree with TRBD2. The V segment lost 0 bases and the J segment 1 base; nucleotides outside the gene matches: 5. CDR1 is SGHAT and CDR2 is FQNNGV in the germline V gene. The CDR3 loop spans 16 amino acids. CDR3 amino acids: CASSLEASGFQETQYF. DNA of the CDR3: TGTGCCAGCAGCTTAGAGGCTAGCGGATTCCAAGAGACCCAGTACTTC.

The V call is TRBV2, the J call TRBJ2-1; D call uncertain. Per the germline V gene, CDR1 is SNHLY and CDR2 is FYNNEI. With 4 bases removed from V and 2 bases from J, the gap between germline ends came to 6 bases. This CDR3 spans 13 amino acids. CDR3 residues: CASSVGAYNEQFF. The CDR3 DNA reads TGTGCCAGCAGTGTAGGAGCCTACAATGAGCAGTTCTTC.

V and J are TRBV6-4 and TRBJ1-5; TRBD1 matches at 10 bases. Germline V gene data show CDR1 as MRHNA and CDR2 as SNTAGT. V shed 4 bases and J 2 bases; nucleotides not matched to a gene: 17. CDR3 length: 20 residues. The CDR3 protein is CASSGYLGTGDGSGNQPQHF. CDR3 coding DNA: TGTGCCAGCAGTGGGTACCTCGGGACAGGGGATGGGAGCGGCAATCAGCCCCAGCATTTT.

The chain uses TRBV19 and TRBJ1-1; no clear D. Trimming took off 7 bases at V and 4 bases at J, with 16 bases between the two ends. The CDR3 has 14 residues. The germline V gene has CDR1 LNHDA and CDR2 SQIVND (reference sequence). For the CDR3, the DNA is TGTGCCAGTACCACCTCGGTGGGGAGCACTGAAGCTTTCTTT. This translates into CASTTSVGSTEAFF.

This clone came up a few times. This chain uses TRBV27 with TRBJ2-1, with D uncertain. CDR1 and CDR2 (germline): MNHEY, SMNVEV (reference sequence). Trimming removed 2 bases at V and 7 bases at J, with 12 bases between. This CDR3 contains 14 residues. CDR3 in DNA: TGTGCCAGCAGTTTAATTTTGGAGCAAAATGAGCAGTTCTTC. Amino acid sequence: CASSLILEQNEQFF.

V gene TRBV6-5 combines with J gene TRBJ1-5; TRBD1 matches 9 bases. Germline lookup yields CDR1 MNHEY and CDR2 SVGAGI. Trimming cost V 8 bases and J 7 bases; bases outside gene matches: 9. CDR3 length: 14 amino acids. The CDR3 spells CASGKQGAEQPQHF. CDR3 DNA: TGTGCCAGCGGAAAACAGGGGGCGGAGCAGCCCCAGCATTTT.

The J gene is TRBJ2-5, the V gene TRBV2; maybe TRBD2 (6 bases). The germline gives CDR1 SNHLY, CDR2 FYNNEI. Trimming took off 4 bases at V and 2 bases at J, with 8 bases between the two ends. The CDR3 sequence is 13 residues long. CDR3 sequence reads: CASSAGLQETQYF. CDR3 sequence (DNA): TGTGCCAGCAGTGCGGGACTTCAAGAGACCCAGTACTTC.